This section outlines one T cell receptor beta chain sequence together with its context. The target antigen is unknown. This sample was included in a study of cytomegalovirus exposure and HLA in healthy donors. Study-level information: Most donors, more than 80% of roughly 400 genotyped, fell in the Caucasian-associated ancestry cluster. Study-level findings and limits: A later analysis, which compared TCR beta chains of equal frequency, found the HLA-associated ones more clonally expanded.

The PCR employed 60 Vbeta primers together with 13 Jbeta primers. TCRdb keeps only in-frame clones here, not all; method: immunoSEQ multiplex PCR. The sample includes some 200,000 clones, around 64% of them seen just once. Unmatched junction bases numbered 6, after V lost 5 bases and J lost 4 bases. Germline V gives CDR1 MNHEY, CDR2 SVGAGI. The CDR3 loop spans 14 amino acids. The origin of this receptor is a man aged 35 to 55 in good health and CMV-seropositive. The rearrangement joins TRBV6-5 to TRBJ1-2, with TRBD1 matching 8 bases. The sequencing input was PBMCs. Written as DNA, the CDR3 is TGTGCCAGCAGTAGACAGGGGTGGGGCTATGGCTACACCTTC. This encodes CASSRQGWGYGYTF.